Listed below are T cell receptor beta chains from one sample, sequenced in a study of CD8+CD57+ T cells in acquired aplastic anemia. TCRdb re-called the reads through MiXCR, storing one row per CDR3 protein. The sample includes roughly 130,000 distinct CDR3 sequences, about 48% of them seen just once. Sequencing input: sorted CD4+, CD8+, or CD8+CD57+ T cells (not recorded which) from PBMCs. The receptor source for this set is a human donor in good health, serving as a control. Both conserved end residues are part of each CDR3. The D gene is left open where the match is weak. Expanded clones get a size class; other rows say once, few or many, or leave the size out.

v_gene	abundance	j_gene	d_gene	CDR3aa	CDR3nt
TRBV3-1	many	TRBJ2-7	NA	CASSQGWVGEEQYF	TGTGCCAGCAGCCAGGGTTGGGTTGGAGAGGAGCAGTACTTC
TRBV2	NA	TRBJ2-1	TRBD1	CASHDGGTGINEQFF	TGTGCCAGCCATGATGGGGGGACAGGGATCAATGAGCAGTTCTTC
TRBV28	NA	TRBJ2-6	NA	CASSSAQGIQSGANVLTF	TGTGCCAGCAGTTCCGCTCAGGGGATTCAGTCTGGGGCCAACGTCCTGACTTTC
TRBV3-1	few	TRBJ1-3	NA	CASSQGLLSGDTIYF	TGTGCCAGCAGCCAAGGTCTCCTCTCTGGAGACACCATATATTTT
TRBV25-1	few	TRBJ1-3	TRBD1	CASSEYTGDRLRSGNTIYF	TGTGCCAGCAGTGAATATACTGGGGACAGACTTCGCTCTGGAAACACCATATATTTT
TRBV15	many	TRBJ1-3	TRBD1	CATSNRGVSGNTIYF	TGTGCCACCAGTAACAGGGGGGTTTCTGGAAACACCATATATTTT
TRBV24-1	few	TRBJ1-2	TRBD1	CATSDRDSEYYGYTF	TGTGCCACCAGTGATCGGGACAGCGAGTACTATGGCTACACCTTC
TRBV7-9	NA	TRBJ1-1	TRBD1	CASSSPRQGFTEAFF	TGTGCCAGCAGCAGTCCCCGACAGGGATTCACTGAAGCTTTCTTT
TRBV19	many	TRBJ2-5	TRBD2	CASSGHGRGYQETQYF	TGTGCCAGTAGTGGTCATGGGCGGGGGTACCAAGAGACCCAGTACTTC
TRBV10-3	NA	TRBJ1-5	NA	CAISAISDSLADNQPQHF	TGTGCCATCAGTGCCATCAGTGACAGCTTGGCGGACAATCAGCCCCAGCATTTT
TRBV29-1	NA	TRBJ1-2	NA	CSVETSGDGGYGYTF	TGCAGCGTTGAGACCTCAGGGGATGGGGGCTATGGCTACACCTTC
TRBV6-2/TRBV6-3	NA	TRBJ2-5	NA	CASSFRNQETQYF	TGTGCCAGCAGCTTCAGGAACCAAGAGACCCAGTACTTC
TRBV12-3/TRBV12-4	NA	TRBJ2-7	NA	CASQGPEAYEQYF	TGTGCCAGCCAGGGACCCGAGGCCTACGAGCAGTACTTC
TRBV11-1	NA	TRBJ2-3	NA	CASIQTDTQYF	TGTGCCAGCATCCAGACAGATACGCAGTACTTT
TRBV19	once	TRBJ1-2	NA	CASSIDGGGNYGYTF	TGTGCCAGTAGTATCGATGGGGGCGGGAACTATGGCTACACCTTC
TRBV18	many	TRBJ2-5	NA	CASSPRGPGETQYF	TGTGCCAGCTCACCCCGAGGGCCTGGAGAGACCCAGTACTTC
TRBV7-9	NA	TRBJ2-7	TRBD2	CASSELGLAGNEQYF	TGTGCCAGCAGTGAACTAGGACTAGCGGGAAACGAGCAGTACTTC
TRBV7-2	NA	TRBJ2-5	NA	CASSLEGGTVETQYF	TGTGCCAGCAGCTTAGAGGGGGGGACGGTGGAGACCCAGTACTTC
TRBV7-7	medium-sized	TRBJ2-7	NA	CASSPSYEQYF	TGTGCCAGCAGCCCCTCGTACGAGCAGTACTTC
TRBV11-3	many	TRBJ2-7	NA	CASSLASQGYEQYF	TGTGCCAGCAGCCTAGCCTCCCAAGGCTACGAGCAGTACTTC
TRBV6-1	NA	TRBJ1-1	NA	CASSRYGQQSLEAFF	TGTGCCAGCAGCCGATATGGACAGCAATCTCTTGAAGCTTTCTTT
TRBV15	few	TRBJ1-5	NA	CATSRDSARVSNQPQHF	TGTGCCACCAGCAGAGATTCCGCCAGGGTGAGCAATCAGCCCCAGCATTTT
TRBV15	NA	TRBJ2-5	TRBD2	CATSRPSGGAEETQYF	TGTGCCACCAGCAGGCCAAGCGGGGGGGCAGAAGAGACCCAGTACTTC
TRBV6-1	once	TRBJ1-2	TRBD1	CATRQGEGYTF	TGTGCCACCAGACAGGGAGAAGGCTACACCTTC
TRBV7-2	many	TRBJ2-2	NA	CASSPTNGPSGELFF	TGTGCCAGCAGCCCAACGAATGGGCCCTCCGGGGAGCTGTTTTTT
TRBV20-1	many	TRBJ2-7	TRBD1	CSALTRDRYEQYF	TGCAGTGCTTTGACCCGGGACAGATACGAGCAGTACTTC
TRBV29-1	once	TRBJ2-7	TRBD2	CSVRSGRGEQYF	TGCAGCGTTCGTTCGGGGAGGGGTGAGCAGTACTTC
TRBV4-1	many	TRBJ1-2	TRBD1	CASSQYDGQGATYGYTF	TGCGCCAGCAGCCAATATGACGGTCAGGGGGCTACCTATGGCTACACCTTC
TRBV30	many	TRBJ2-6	NA	CAWSVSGANVLTF	TGTGCCTGGAGTGTGTCCGGGGCCAACGTCCTGACTTTC
TRBV2	NA	TRBJ1-1	NA	CASTRTEPLPEAFF	TGTGCCAGCACCAGGACAGAACCATTACCTGAAGCTTTCTTT
TRBV7-9	few	TRBJ2-5	NA	CASSLPDIQETQYF	TGTGCCAGCAGCTTACCGGACATCCAAGAGACCCAGTACTTC
TRBV7-2	NA	TRBJ1-2	TRBD1	CASSLGQGEDGYTF	TGTGCCAGCAGCTTAGGACAGGGTGAGGATGGCTACACCTTC
TRBV11-1	once	TRBJ2-7	TRBD1	CASSLAPTGGKQRYYEQYF	TGTGCCAGCAGCTTAGCGCCGACAGGGGGCAAACAGCGGTACTACGAGCAGTACTTC
TRBV7-2	NA	TRBJ2-7	NA	CASSLGEDAEQYF	TGTGCCAGCAGCTTGGGCGAGGATGCCGAGCAGTACTTC
TRBV19	NA	TRBJ2-3	NA	CASSSQWGRTDTQYF	TGTGCCAGTAGTTCCCAGTGGGGGCGGACAGATACGCAGTATTTT
TRBV9	NA	TRBJ1-1	NA	CASSVAENTEAFF	TGTGCCAGCAGCGTAGCGGAGAACACTGAAGCTTTCTTT
TRBV9	NA	TRBJ1-2	TRBD1	CASSLQGVGGYTF	TGTGCCAGCAGCCTACAGGGGGTTGGAGGCTACACCTTC
TRBV6-1	many	TRBJ1-6	NA	CASSSIPSRSPLHF	TGTGCCAGCAGTAGCATACCGAGCCGTTCACCCCTCCACTTT
TRBV4-2	many	TRBJ2-3	TRBD1	CASSPRGTGSTDTQYF	TGTGCCAGCAGCCCGAGGGGGACAGGGAGCACAGATACGCAGTATTTT
TRBV24-1	NA	TRBJ1-6	NA	CATSDTGPNSPLHF	TGTGCCACCAGTGATACAGGACCGAATTCACCCCTCCACTTT
TRBV9	once	TRBJ2-3	TRBD2	CASSAQASGSSTDTQYF	TGTGCCAGCAGCGCACAAGCTAGCGGATCTAGCACAGATACGCAGTATTTT
TRBV19	NA	TRBJ1-1	NA	CASSISQGRNTEASF	TGTGCCAGTAGTATATCCCAGGGGAGGAACACTGAAGCTTCCTTT
TRBV19	many	TRBJ1-3	NA	CASSIVGRNTIYF	TGTGCCAGTAGTATAGTAGGAAGAAACACCATATATTTT
TRBV10-3	NA	TRBJ2-3	TRBD2	CAISTSGGDPTDTQYF	TGTGCCATCAGTACTAGCGGGGGGGATCCCACAGATACGCAGTATTTT
TRBV2	many	TRBJ1-2	TRBD1	CASRQGRYGYTF	TGTGCCAGCCGACAGGGTCGGTATGGCTACACCTTC
TRBV12-3/TRBV12-4	many	TRBJ1-3	NA	CASSLVGGGQRNTIYF	TGTGCCAGCAGTTTAGTAGGGGGAGGGCAAAGAAACACCATATATTTT
TRBV10-3	few	TRBJ1-1	TRBD1	CAISEARQGAVRAFF	TGTGCCATCAGTGAGGCTAGACAGGGGGCTGTGCGAGCTTTCTTT
TRBV6-5	many	TRBJ1-5	NA	CASSSRTDHQPQHF	TGTGCCAGCAGTTCCCGGACAGATCATCAGCCCCAGCATTTT
TRBV11-2	NA	TRBJ1-6	NA	CASSKTGNGSPLHF	TGTGCCAGCAGCAAAACAGGGAATGGCTCACCCCTCCACTTT
TRBV15	NA	TRBJ2-7	NA	CATSREIETYEQYF	TGTGCCACCAGCAGAGAGATTGAGACCTACGAGCAGTACTTC
TRBV25-1	few	TRBJ2-3	NA	CASSGGISTDTQYF	TGTGCCAGCAGCGGCGGGATTAGCACAGATACGCAGTATTTT
TRBV2	NA	TRBJ1-6	TRBD1	CASSYSGTGDSPLHF	TGTGCCAGCAGTTACTCCGGGACAGGGGATTCACCCCTCCACTTT
TRBV7-7	NA	TRBJ2-5	TRBD1	CASGAQGAETQYF	TGTGCCAGCGGCGCACAGGGGGCTGAGACCCAGTACTTC
TRBV5-1	few	TRBJ2-7	TRBD1	CASSQSGTGFGEQYF	TGCGCCAGCAGCCAGTCCGGGACAGGTTTTGGCGAGCAGTACTTC
TRBV25-1	NA	TRBJ2-3	NA	CASSLGGGPDEQYF	TGTGCCAGCAGCTTAGGTGGTGGGCCGGACGAGCAGTATTTT